These 10 T cell receptor beta chains were all obtained from the same sample, sequenced in a study of blood T cell repertoires in COVID-19. This table comes from immunoSEQ multiplex PCR, and its TCRdb copy is limited to in-frame clones, with some not included. The table includes roughly 41,000 clones, 70% to 90% detected once. Sequencing used peripheral blood. These receptor sequences come from a human donor in a cohort sampled during active COVID-19.

The V gene is TRBV5-1, the J gene TRBJ1-2; 10 bases align to TRBD1. The CDR3 loop spans 15 amino acids. V dropped 2 bases and J dropped 7; count of bases not matched to a gene: 8. Per germline, CDR1 SGHRS and CDR2 YFSETQ. The CDR3 sequence: CASSLEDRGRIGYTF. The CDR3 coding sequence is TGCGCCAGCAGCTTAGAAGACAGGGGGCGCATTGGCTACACCTTC. The whole variable domain, filled in from reference TRBV5-1 and TRBJ1-2, reads KAGVTQTPRYLIKTRGQQVTLSCSPISGHRSVSWYQQTPGQGLQFLFEYFSETQRNKGNFPGRFSGRQFSNSRSEMNVSTLELGDSALYLCASSLEDRGRIGYTFGSGTRLTVV.

This clone appeared once. The rearrangement uses TRBV24-1 and TRBJ2-3, with no clear D. Looked up from germline, CDR1 is KGHDR and CDR2 is SFDVKD. This CDR3 contains 16 residues. Trimming removed 3 bases from V and 6 bases from J, with 18 bases in between. CDR3 residues: CATSDVPGGVVDTQYF. As DNA, the CDR3 is TGTGCCACCAGTGATGTCCCTGGCGGTGTTGTGGATACGCAGTATTTT.

The rearrangement uses TRBV28 and TRBJ2-3; TRBD2 aligns across 7 bases. CDR1 is MDHEN, CDR2 SYDVKM, per germline. Germline trimming cut 8 bases from V and 1 base from J; bases unmatched to any gene: 0. The CDR3 length is 12 residues. CDR3 region: CASGGGTDTQYF. In DNA form, the CDR3 reads TGTGCCAGCGGGGGGGGCACAGATACGCAGTATTTT.

Concerning this clone: Germline is not matched at one junction end, which may reflect a read error. The chain joins TRBV18 to TRBJ2-1, with TRBD1 matching 7 bases. CDR1 and CDR2 from the germline V gene are KGHSH and LQKENI. The CDR3 runs to 15 residues. CDR3 amino acids: CASSSTGVSNNEQFF. Here the CDR3 DNA reads TGTGCCAGCTCAAGCACAGGGGTCTCCAACAATGAGCAGTTCTTC.

J is TRBJ2-7 and V is TRBV6-6, with 9 bases lining up with TRBD1. Germline CDR1 reads MNHNY; CDR2 reads SVGAGI (reference sequence). V lost 4 bases and J lost 2; bases outside the gene matches: 3. This CDR3 has 14 amino acids. The CDR3 coding sequence is TGTGCCAGCAGTTCGGGACAGGGCACCTACGAGCAGTACTTC. Amino acids: CASSSGQGTYEQYF.

The chain has TRBV14 and TRBJ2-7, with 7 nucleotides matching TRBD2. After removal of 1 base from V and 4 bases from J, the junction contained 7 bases not matched to a gene. Germline CDR1 SGHDN, CDR2 FVKESK. The CDR3 covers 15 residues. The CDR3 is CASSQGLAVGYEQYF. Written as DNA, the CDR3 is TGTGCCAGCAGCCAAGGTCTAGCGGTCGGGTACGAGCAGTACTTC.

This sequence joins TRBV20-1 and TRBJ2-1, with D possibly TRBD1 on 6 matching bases. The V gene lost 6 bases and the J gene lost 4 bases, with 7 bases spanning the gap. CDR1 DFQATT and CDR2 SNEGSKA come from the germline V gene (reference sequence). The CDR3 spans 11 residues. This chain's CDR3 is CSAQGYNEQFF. CDR3 coding DNA: TGCAGTGCGCAGGGGTACAATGAGCAGTTCTTC.

The chain couples TRBV6-1 to TRBJ2-6, with D hard to call. This CDR3 is built from 15 residues. Germline V CDR1 and CDR2: MNHNS, SASEGT. V dropped 2 bases and J dropped 2 bases, with 7 bases sitting between them. The CDR3 loop reads CASSETLAGANVLTF. The CDR3 region has the DNA TGTGCCAGCAGTGAAACCTTAGCTGGGGCCAACGTCCTGACTTTC.

This clone appeared a few times. This sequence joins TRBV20-1 and TRBJ2-7, with a weak D call TRBD1 (6 bases). V shed 4 bases and J shed 4 bases, with 8 bases lying between them. Looked up from germline, CDR1 is DFQATT and CDR2 is SNEGSKA (reference sequence). The CDR3 runs to 11 residues. The CDR3 spells CSATTGYEQYF. The CDR3 DNA is TGCAGTGCTACGACAGGTTACGAGCAGTACTTC.

V and J are TRBV19 and TRBJ1-2; weak D call: TRBD1 (6 bases). V lost 10 bases, J lost 4 bases, and 13 bases lay in between. Germline lookup yields CDR1 LNHDA and CDR2 SQIVND (reference sequence). CDR3 size: 12 residues. CDR3 sequence (DNA): TGTGCCACAAACGACAGGTCCTATGGCTACACCTTC. Encoded protein: CATNDRSYGYTF.